This T cell receptor beta chain was sequenced during a study of OX40 agonist ivuxolimab in advanced cancers. V was clipped by 0 bases and J by 0 bases, with 9 bases between them. The CDR3 runs to 16 residues. Germline V gives CDR1 LGHNA, CDR2 YSLEER. The repertoire was sequenced with immunoSEQ multiplex PCR; TCRdb's copy has only in-frame clones and lacks some. The sample lists fewer than 25,000 clones, roughly 89% occurring once. Autoimmune disease history or systemic immunosuppression excluded patients. The sample here was CD4+ or CD8+ T cells sorted from blood, taken in a trial of the OX40 agonist ivuxolimab. The source is an adult with an advanced solid tumor such as melanoma, head and neck, liver or kidney cancer. V and J are TRBV4-3 and TRBJ2-1; D uncertain. CDR3 loop: CASSQDRQSSYNEQFF. CDR3 nucleotides: TGCGCCAGCAGCCAAGATCGGCAGAGCTCCTACAATGAGCAGTTCTTC.